This entry features one T cell receptor (beta chain) sequence. The sample originates from a study of blood T cell repertoires in COVID-19. Overall study: Nucleic acid was either cDNA or gDNA, and it came from T cells, B-cell-depleted T cells, or PBMCs.

Germline V CDR1 and CDR2: SGHVS, FQNEAQ. The CDR3 loop spans 16 amino acids. V dropped 1 base and J dropped 2; count of bases not matched to a gene: 4. Using immunoSEQ multiplex PCR, the repertoire was profiled, and TCRdb retains in-frame clones only, with some absent. The sample includes roughly 200,000 clones, roughly 80% seen only once; the top ten take around 4%. The sequencing input was peripheral blood. The receptor was isolated from a man aged 50 to 60 with active or convalescent COVID-19. The chain joins TRBV7-8 to TRBJ2-1; 8 bases are shared with TRBD2. The CDR3 region is CASSLDDSGAYNEQFF. CDR3 in DNA: TGTGCCAGCAGCTTAGATGATAGCGGGGCCTACAATGAGCAGTTCTTC.